This section outlines one T cell receptor beta chain sequence together with its context. V was cut by 4 bases and J by 1 base, with 16 bases left in between. The CDR3 consists of 16 residues. CDR1 SGHDN and CDR2 FVKESK come from the germline V gene. The data are from a study of blood T cell repertoires in COVID-19. In the original processing: Reference gene primer amplification in the assay estimated nucleated cell counts. TCRdb keeps only in-frame clones here, not all; method: immunoSEQ multiplex PCR. V and J calls and clone size are copied from that table; D and trimming were computed from the DNA. The table includes around 70,000 clones, about 80% detected once.

The clonotype originates from a man in his 60s with acute or convalescent COVID-19. V usage is TRBV14 and J usage is TRBJ2-5, with a weak D call TRBD2 (6 bases). Sequenced sample: peripheral blood. The CDR3 sequence is CASSLGFGGSQETQYF. CDR3 in DNA: TGTGCCAGCAGCCTAGGCTTCGGAGGGTCCCAAGAGACCCAGTACTTC.